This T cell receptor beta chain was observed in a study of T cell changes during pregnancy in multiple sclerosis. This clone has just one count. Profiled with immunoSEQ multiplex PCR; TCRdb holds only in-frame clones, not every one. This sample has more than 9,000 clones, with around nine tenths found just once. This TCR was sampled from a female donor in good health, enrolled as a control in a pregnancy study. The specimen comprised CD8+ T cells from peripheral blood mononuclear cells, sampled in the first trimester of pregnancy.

The CDR3 is CASSQSGAGDTQYF. CDR3 in DNA: TGTGCCAGCAGCCAATCGGGAGCGGGAGATACGCAGTATTTT. V is TRBV16 and J is TRBJ2-3; D is possibly TRBD2 (6 bases). From germline, CDR1 is KGHSY and CDR2 FQNENV. V lost 0 bases and J lost 5, with 9 bases in between. The CDR3 is made up of 14 amino acids. Full variable domain (outside the CDR3, taken from reference TRBV16 and TRBJ2-3): GEEVAQTPKHLVRGEGQKAKLYCAPIKGHSYVFWYQQVLKNEFKFLISFQNENVFDETGMPKERFSAKCLPNSPCSLEIQATKLEDSAVYFCASSQSGAGDTQYFGPGTRLTVL.